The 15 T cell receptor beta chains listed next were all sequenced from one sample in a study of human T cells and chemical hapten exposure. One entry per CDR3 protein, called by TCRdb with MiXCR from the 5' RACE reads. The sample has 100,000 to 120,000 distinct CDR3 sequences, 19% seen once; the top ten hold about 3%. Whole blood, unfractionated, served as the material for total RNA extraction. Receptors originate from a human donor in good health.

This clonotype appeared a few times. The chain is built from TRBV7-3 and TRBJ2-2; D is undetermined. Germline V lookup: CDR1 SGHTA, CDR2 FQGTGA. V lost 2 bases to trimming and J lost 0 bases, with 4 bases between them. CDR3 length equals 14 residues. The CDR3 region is CASSLGSNTGELFF. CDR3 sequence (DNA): TGTGCCAGCAGCTTAGGGTCGAACACCGGGGAGCTGTTTTTT.

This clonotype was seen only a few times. This CDR3 is CASTPALGNFDRGYEQYF. The CDR3 region has the DNA TGTGCCAGCACCCCGGCTTTAGGTAACTTTGACAGGGGGTACGAGCAGTACTTC. The chain recombines TRBV28 with TRBJ2-7; 9 positions agree with TRBD1. The V gene end was trimmed by 7 bases and the J gene end by 4 bases; junction bases not matched to a gene: 20. Germline V gene data show CDR1 as MDHEN and CDR2 as SYDVKM. The CDR3 spans 18 residues. The whole variable domain, remainder taken from reference TRBV28 and TRBJ2-7, is DVKVTQSSRYLVKRTGEKVFLECVQDMDHENMFWYRQDPGLGLRLIYFSYDVKMKEKGDIPEGYSVSREKKERFSLILESASTNQTSMYLCASTPALGNFDRGYEQYFGPGTRLTVT.

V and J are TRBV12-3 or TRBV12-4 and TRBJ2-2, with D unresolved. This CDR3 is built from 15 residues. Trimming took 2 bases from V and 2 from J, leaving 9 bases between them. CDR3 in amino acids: CASSLYSLNTGELFF. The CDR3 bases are TGTGCCAGCAGTTTATATTCCCTAAACACCGGGGAGCTGTTTTTT.

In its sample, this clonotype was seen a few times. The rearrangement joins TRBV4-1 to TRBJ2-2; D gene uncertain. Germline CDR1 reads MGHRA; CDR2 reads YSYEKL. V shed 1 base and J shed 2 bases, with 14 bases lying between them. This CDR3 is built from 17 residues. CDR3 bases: TGCGCCAGCAGCCAAGTCGACATGGGTCTTAACACCGGGGAGCTGTTTTTT. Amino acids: CASSQVDMGLNTGELFF.

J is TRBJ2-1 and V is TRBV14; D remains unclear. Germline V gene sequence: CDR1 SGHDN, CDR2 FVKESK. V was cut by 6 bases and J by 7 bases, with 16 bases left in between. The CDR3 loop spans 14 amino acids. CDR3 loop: CASRRYHPRNEQFF. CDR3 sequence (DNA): TGTGCCAGCAGGAGGTACCACCCCCGGAATGAGCAGTTCTTC.

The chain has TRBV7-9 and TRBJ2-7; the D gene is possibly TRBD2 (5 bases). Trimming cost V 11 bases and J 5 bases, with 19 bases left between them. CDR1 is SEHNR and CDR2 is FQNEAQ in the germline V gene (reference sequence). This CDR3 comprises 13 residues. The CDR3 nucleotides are TGTGCCGGAGGAAGGGAAATCCCCCACGAGCAGTACTTC. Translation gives CAGGREIPHEQYF.

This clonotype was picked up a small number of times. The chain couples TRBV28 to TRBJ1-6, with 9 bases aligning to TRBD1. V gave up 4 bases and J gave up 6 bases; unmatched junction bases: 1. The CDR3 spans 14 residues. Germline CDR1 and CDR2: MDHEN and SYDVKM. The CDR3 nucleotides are TGTGCCAGCAGTTACAGGGGGCTTAATTCACCCCTCCACTTT. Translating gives CASSYRGLNSPLHF.

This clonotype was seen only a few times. Written as DNA, the CDR3 is TGCAGCGTGGGACAGGGGTCTGGCTACACCTTC. Translating gives CSVGQGSGYTF. The chain employs TRBV29-1 and TRBJ1-2; 10 bases agree with TRBD1. Germline lookup yields CDR1 SQVTM and CDR2 ANQGSEA. The CDR3 sequence is 11 residues long. With V trimmed by 6 bases and J by 7 bases, 2 bases remained unmatched. The full variable domain, its missing parts supplied by reference TRBV29-1 and TRBJ1-2, is SAVISQKPSRDICQRGTSLTIQCQVDSQVTMMFWYRQQPGQSLTLIATANQGSEATYESGFVIDKFPISRPNLTFSTLTVSNMSPEDSSIYLCSVGQGSGYTFGSGTRLTVV.

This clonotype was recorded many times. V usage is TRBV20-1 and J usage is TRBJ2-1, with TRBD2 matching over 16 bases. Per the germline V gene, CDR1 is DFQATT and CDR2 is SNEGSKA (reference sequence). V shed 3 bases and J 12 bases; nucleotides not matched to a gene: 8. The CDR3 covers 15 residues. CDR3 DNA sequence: TGCAGTGCTAGGCCGGGACTAGCGGGAGGGCCAGGGCAGTTCTTC. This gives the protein CSARPGLAGGPGQFF.

The CDR3 DNA reads as TGTGCCAGCGGTCCTAGCGGGAGGAACAATGAGCAGTTCTTC. Residues: CASGPSGRNNEQFF. The gene calls are TRBV4-2 and TRBJ2-1; 11 bases fit TRBD2. The germline V gene encodes CDR1 LGHNA and CDR2 YNFKEQ. CDR3 length equals 14 residues. J gave up 5 bases and V 8 bases, and 5 bases lay outside the gene matches.

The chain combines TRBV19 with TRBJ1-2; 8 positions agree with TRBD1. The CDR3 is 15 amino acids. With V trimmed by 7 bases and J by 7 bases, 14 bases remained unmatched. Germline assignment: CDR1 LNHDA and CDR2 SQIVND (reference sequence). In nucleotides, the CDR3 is TGTGCCAGTACCCCCGGGACAGGCTTAGGTGGTGGCTACACCTTC. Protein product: CASTPGTGLGGGYTF. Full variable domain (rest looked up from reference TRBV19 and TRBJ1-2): DGGITQSPKYLFRKEGQNVTLSCEQNLNHDAMYWYRQDPGQGLRLIYYSQIVNDFQKGDIAEGYSVSREKKESFPLTVTSAQKNPTAFYLCASTPGTGLGGGYTFGSGTRLTVV.

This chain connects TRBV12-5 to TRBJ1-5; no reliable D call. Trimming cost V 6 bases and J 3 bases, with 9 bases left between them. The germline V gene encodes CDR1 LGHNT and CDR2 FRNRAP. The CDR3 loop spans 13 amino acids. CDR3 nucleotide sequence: TGTGCTAGTGGGGGCCGGGACAATCAGCCCCAGCATTTT. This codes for CASGGRDNQPQHF.

The CDR3 sequence is CASSQGRGGNTEAFF. CDR3 DNA: TGTGCCAGCAGCCAAGGCAGGGGGGGGAACACTGAAGCTTTCTTT. This chain links TRBV3-1 with TRBJ1-1; 7 nucleotides align to TRBD1. Losses at the gene ends were 1 base for V and 1 base for J; bases not matched to a gene: 3. In germline, CDR1 is LGHDT, CDR2 YNNKEL (reference sequence). The CDR3 has 15 residues.

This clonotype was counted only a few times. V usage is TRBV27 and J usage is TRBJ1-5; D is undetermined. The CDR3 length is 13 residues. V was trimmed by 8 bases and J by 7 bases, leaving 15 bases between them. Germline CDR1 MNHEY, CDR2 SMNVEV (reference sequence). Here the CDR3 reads CASGLLAEQPQHF. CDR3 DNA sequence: TGTGCCAGCGGTCTACTCGCCGAGCAGCCCCAGCATTTT.

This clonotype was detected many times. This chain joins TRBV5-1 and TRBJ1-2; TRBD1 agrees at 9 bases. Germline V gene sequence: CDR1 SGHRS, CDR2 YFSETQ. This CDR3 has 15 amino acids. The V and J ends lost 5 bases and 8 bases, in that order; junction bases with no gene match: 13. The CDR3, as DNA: TGCGCCAGCAGAACCGCCCCCGGACAGGGGAACGGCTACACCTTC. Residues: CASRTAPGQGNGYTF. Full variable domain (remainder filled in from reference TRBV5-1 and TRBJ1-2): KAGVTQTPRYLIKTRGQQVTLSCSPISGHRSVSWYQQTPGQGLQFLFEYFSETQRNKGNFPGRFSGRQFSNSRSEMNVSTLELGDSALYLCASRTAPGQGNGYTFGSGTRLTVV.